Listed here are 23 T cell receptor beta chains from one sample, sequenced in a study of immune characterization of retroperitoneal liposarcoma (dated by TCRdb to 2018 to 2020). The library was prepared using PCR. Sequencing was carried out with a NextSeq 500. The public reads were reanalyzed by TCRdb: fastp trimming at Q25, MiXCR alignment, in-frame beta chains only. Every distinct CDR3 protein forms one entry, paired with its most common genes and DNA. Across this sample there are 9,500 to 14,000 distinct CDR3 sequences, with 50% seen only once. 8% to 13% of the sample is taken by the ten largest. Material for sequencing was tumor tissue. The receptors stem from a female donor with retroperitoneal liposarcoma.

J is TRBJ2-4 and V is TRBV4-1; 8 nucleotides agree with TRBD1. The J call may be faulty, since TRBJ2-7 better matches the DNA end. The CDR3 has 16 amino acids. Germline CDR1 reads MGHRA; CDR2 reads YSYEKL. CDR3 nucleotides: TGCGCCAGCAGCCAAGATAGAGGGACAGGTCCCTACGAGCAGTACTTC. Translation: CASSQDRGTGPYEQYF.

The table lists this clonotype with a few counts. The V call is TRBV12-5, the J call TRBJ2-5, with 9 bases matching TRBD1. The J call may be incorrect, as the DNA end agrees better with TRBJ2-1. This CDR3 contains 16 residues. Germline V lookup: CDR1 LGHNT, CDR2 FRNRAP. CDR3 nucleotide sequence: TGTGCTAGTGGGCCCGGGACAGGGACAATCAGAGAGACCCAGTTCTTC. This encodes CASGPGTGTIRETQFF.

This clonotype occurred a few times. V gene TRBV12-3 or TRBV12-4 combines with J gene TRBJ1-4; maybe TRBD1 (5 bases). The CDR3 extends over 13 amino acids. Deletions cut 5 bases from V and 3 bases from J, with 7 bases between. The CDR3 sequence: CASSRGANEKLFF. In DNA form, the CDR3 reads TGTGCCAGCAGTCGAGGGGCTAATGAAAAACTGTTTTTT.

The chain employs TRBV6-1 and TRBJ2-1, with 9 positions matching TRBD2. Per germline, CDR1 MNHNS and CDR2 SASEGT. This CDR3 region has 14 residues. The V and J ends lost 5 bases and 10 bases, in that order; junction bases with no gene match: 9. CDR3 coding DNA: TGTGCCAGCAGTTACGGGACTAGCTTCTACGAGCAGTTCTTC. Translated: CASSYGTSFYEQFF.

This rearrangement joins TRBV6-1 to TRBJ2-1; TRBD2 is a possible D gene (6 bases). CDR1 and CDR2 from the germline V gene are MNHNS and SASEGT. V was clipped by 9 bases and J by 13 bases, with 25 bases between them. The CDR3 covers 14 residues. The CDR3: CASDRGRDLRTQFF. CDR3 sequence (DNA): TGTGCCAGTGATCGCGGGCGGGACCTTCGGACCCAGTTCTTC.

This clonotype showed up just a few times. The J gene is TRBJ2-7, the V gene TRBV6-1, with TRBD2 identical over 14 bases. The CDR3 runs 15 residues. V was clipped by 6 bases and J by 4 bases; unmatched bases: 5. From germline, CDR1 is MNHNS and CDR2 SASEGT. The CDR3 reads CASSPRTSGGYEQYV. As DNA, the CDR3 is TGTGCCAGCAGCCCTAGGACTAGCGGGGGGTACGAGCAGTACGTC.

V and J are TRBV7-2 and TRBJ1-1; TRBD1 agrees at 8 bases. Germline V gene data show CDR1 as SGHTA and CDR2 as FQGNSA. The CDR3 spans 12 residues. With 7 bases clipped from V and 6 bases from J, the junction kept 4 bases outside the gene matches. CDR3 amino acids: CASTDRGPEAFF. CDR3 sequence (DNA): TGTGCCAGCACCGACAGGGGCCCTGAAGCTTTCTTT.

The chain is built from TRBV7-4 and TRBJ1-1, with 8 bases identical to TRBD1. Germline V gene lookup returns CDR1 SGHVT and CDR2 SQSDAQ. The V segment lost 3 bases and the J segment 3 bases; nucleotides outside the gene matches: 3. The CDR3 is 14 amino acids. CDR3 in amino acids: CASSFNRGDTEAFF. The CDR3 DNA reads TGTGCCAGCAGCTTTAACAGGGGGGACACTGAAGCTTTCTTT.

V gene TRBV6-1 combines with J gene TRBJ2-1; a possible D gene is TRBD1 (6 bases). The J call is uncertain, as TRBJ2-7 better fits the DNA end. The CDR3 sequence is 12 residues long. Germline CDR1 MNHNS, CDR2 SASEGT. The DNA for the CDR3 is TGTGCCAGCCGGGACAACCCCTACGAGCAGTACTTC. Amino acid sequence: CASRDNPYEQYF.

The chain employs TRBV6-5 and TRBJ2-1; D not certain. The germline gives CDR1 MNHEY, CDR2 SVGAGI. V lost 6 bases to trimming and J lost 0 bases, with 12 bases between them. CDR3 length equals 15 residues. This CDR3 is CASRPDSSSYNEQFF. The CDR3 region has the DNA TGTGCCAGCAGGCCCGACTCGAGCTCCTACAATGAGCAGTTCTTC.

This rearrangement joins TRBV10-3 to TRBJ2-1, with D possibly TRBD1 on 8 matching bases. Germline V gene lookup returns CDR1 ENHRY and CDR2 SYGVKD. This CDR3 has 14 amino acids. V shed 10 bases and J shed 6 bases, with 19 bases lying between them. CDR3 DNA: TGTGCCAGCAACAGGGGGGGGGAGGGCAATGAGCAGTTCTTC. Amino acids: CASNRGGEGNEQFF.

This sequence joins TRBV6-1 and TRBJ2-2; D is unclear. Germline V lookup: CDR1 MNHNS, CDR2 SASEGT. The CDR3 covers 15 residues. V was clipped by 7 bases and J by 3 bases, with 15 bases between them. For the CDR3, the DNA is TGTGCCAGCACCACGAGATATTTCGACACCGGGGAGCTGTTTTTT. It codes for CASTTRYFDTGELFF.

The chain carries TRBV7-2 and TRBJ2-3; D unclear. Germline V gene data show CDR1 as SGHTA and CDR2 as FQGNSA. V was shortened by 0 bases and J by 6 bases, with 7 bases between the two germline ends. This CDR3 is 13 amino acids long. CDR3 protein: CASSLAERDTQYF. The CDR3 nucleotides are TGTGCCAGCAGCTTAGCAGAGAGGGATACGCAGTATTTT.

This clonotype is medium-sized in the sample. The genes are TRBV24-1 and TRBJ2-2; D unclear. V was shortened by 7 bases and J by 6 bases, with 11 bases between the two germline ends. Germline values: CDR1 KGHDR, CDR2 SFDVKD. The CDR3 has 13 amino acids. CDR3 sequence: CATSALGPGELFF. CDR3 bases: TGTGCCACCAGCGCCCTAGGACCCGGGGAGCTGTTTTTT.

This clonotype is medium-sized by share. The V gene is TRBV27, the J gene TRBJ2-1; 7 nucleotides match TRBD2. The germline V gene encodes CDR1 MNHEY and CDR2 SMNVEV (reference sequence). The CDR3 spans 13 residues. The V segment lost 5 bases and the J segment 9 bases; nucleotides outside the gene matches: 7. The DNA of the CDR3 is TGTGCCAGCAGTACCGGGGGGTCTGGTGAGCAGTTCTTC. Amino acids: CASSTGGSGEQFF.

The rearrangement joins TRBV7-2 to TRBJ2-1; TRBD2 aligns across 12 bases. Trimming took 5 bases from V and 8 from J; bases not matched to a gene: 7. Germline values: CDR1 SGHTA, CDR2 FQGNSA. This CDR3 has 15 residues. The CDR3 sequence: CASSLRTSGNDEQFF. The CDR3 DNA follows: TGTGCCAGCAGCCTCAGGACTAGCGGGAACGATGAGCAGTTCTTC.

The chain couples TRBV11-1 to TRBJ2-3; no clear D gene. There are 17 residues in the CDR3. Per the germline V gene, CDR1 is SGHAT and CDR2 is FQDESV (reference sequence). V was trimmed by 1 base and J by 5 bases, leaving 19 bases between them. The CDR3 region is CASSLGTASGLGDTQYF. As DNA, the CDR3 is TGTGCCAGCAGCTTAGGTACTGCGTCAGGATTGGGAGATACGCAGTATTTT.

The J gene is TRBJ2-7, the V gene TRBV6-5; possibly TRBD1 for D (6 bases). The J call may be mistaken, given a closer DNA end match to TRBJ2-1. From germline, CDR1 is MNHEY and CDR2 SVGAGI. This CDR3 is built from 16 residues. The CDR3 region is CASSYVQGRAYNEQFF. As DNA, the CDR3 is TGTGCCAGCAGTTACGTGCAGGGGAGAGCCTACAATGAGCAGTTCTTC.

Sample share makes this clonotype medium-sized. The J gene is TRBJ2-1, the V gene TRBV7-3, with 10 bases that match TRBD2. The CDR3 consists of 15 residues. From germline, CDR1 is SGHTA and CDR2 FQGTGA. The J segment lost 5 bases and the V segment lost 5 bases, leaving 6 bases of the junction unmatched. The CDR3: CASSEGTSVDNEQFF. The CDR3 DNA reads as TGTGCCAGCAGCGAAGGGACTAGCGTAGACAATGAGCAGTTCTTC.

The rearrangement uses TRBV14 and TRBJ2-6; D possibly uses TRBD1 or TRBD2 (5 bases each). V was cut by 4 bases and J by 2 bases, with 15 bases left in between. The CDR3 runs 17 residues. Germline-derived CDR1 and CDR2 are SGHDN and FVKESK. In DNA form, the CDR3 reads TGTGCCAGCAGCCCCCAGTGGGACCGGCCTGGGGCCAACGTCCTGACTTTC. Translation gives CASSPQWDRPGANVLTF. Drawing the rest from reference TRBV14 and TRBJ2-6, the complete variable domain is EAGVTQFPSHSVIEKGQTVTLRCDPISGHDNLYWYRRVMGKEIKFLLHFVKESKQDESGMPNNRFLAERTGGTYSTLKVQPAELEDSGVYFCASSPQWDRPGANVLTFGAGSRLTVL.

This chain joins TRBV12-3 or TRBV12-4 and TRBJ1-6; 7 bases are a match to TRBD1. V was clipped by 2 bases and J by 10 bases; unmatched bases: 5. The CDR3 is 14 residues long. CDR3 in DNA: TGTGCCAGCAGTTTATTCACAGGGGACTCACCCCTCCACTTT. This encodes CASSLFTGDSPLHF.

The rearrangement links TRBV12-3 or TRBV12-4 to TRBJ2-7, with D uncertain. The CDR3 runs 13 residues. Trimming cost V 3 bases and J 5 bases, with 11 bases left between them. CDR3 nucleotides: TGTGCCAGCAGTTTTCTAGTCAATAACGAGCAGTACTTC. It encodes CASSFLVNNEQYF.

This clonotype is medium-sized in the sample. V usage is TRBV6-1 and J usage is TRBJ2-1; no definite D call. Germline loops: CDR1 MNHNS, CDR2 SASEGT. CDR3 length: 15 residues. V lost 2 bases and J 1 base, leaving 9 bases between the germline ends. CDR3 loop: CASSESASSYNEQFF. CDR3 in DNA: TGTGCCAGCAGTGAATCGGCTTCTTCCTACAATGAGCAGTTCTTC.